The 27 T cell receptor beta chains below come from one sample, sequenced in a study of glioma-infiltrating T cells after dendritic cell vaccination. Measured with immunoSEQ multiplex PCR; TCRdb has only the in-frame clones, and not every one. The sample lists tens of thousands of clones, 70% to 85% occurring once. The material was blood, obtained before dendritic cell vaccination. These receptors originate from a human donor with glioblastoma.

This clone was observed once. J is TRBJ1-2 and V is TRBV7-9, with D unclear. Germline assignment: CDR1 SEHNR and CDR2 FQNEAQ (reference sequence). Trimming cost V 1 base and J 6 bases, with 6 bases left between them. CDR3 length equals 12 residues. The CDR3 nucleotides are TGTGCCAGCAGCTTAGGTATCGATGGCTACACCTTC. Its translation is CASSLGIDGYTF.

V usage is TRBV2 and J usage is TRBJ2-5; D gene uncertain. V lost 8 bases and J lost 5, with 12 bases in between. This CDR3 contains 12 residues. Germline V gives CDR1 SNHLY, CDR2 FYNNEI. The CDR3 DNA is TGTGCCAGCTTCGAGAGCCGGGAGACCCAGTACTTC. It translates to CASFESRETQYF.

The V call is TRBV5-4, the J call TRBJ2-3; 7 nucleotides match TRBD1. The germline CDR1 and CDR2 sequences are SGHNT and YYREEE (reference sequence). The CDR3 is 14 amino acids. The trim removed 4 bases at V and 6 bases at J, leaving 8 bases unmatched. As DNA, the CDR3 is TGTGCCAGCAGCGGGACAGTGCAAGATGATACGCAGTATTTT. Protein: CASSGTVQDDTQYF.

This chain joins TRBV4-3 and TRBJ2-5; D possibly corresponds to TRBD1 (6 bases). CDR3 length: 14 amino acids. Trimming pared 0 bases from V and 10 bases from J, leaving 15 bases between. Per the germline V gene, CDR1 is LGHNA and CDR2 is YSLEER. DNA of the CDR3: TGCGCCAGCAGCCAAGATACAGGGTTGGTTGACCAGTACTTC. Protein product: CASSQDTGLVDQYF.

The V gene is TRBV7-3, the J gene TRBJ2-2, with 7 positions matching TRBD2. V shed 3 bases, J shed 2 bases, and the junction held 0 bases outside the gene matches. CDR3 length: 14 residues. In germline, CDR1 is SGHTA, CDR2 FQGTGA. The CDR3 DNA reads TGTGCCAGCAGCTTGACTAGCAACACCGGGGAGCTGTTTTTT. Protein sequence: CASSLTSNTGELFF.

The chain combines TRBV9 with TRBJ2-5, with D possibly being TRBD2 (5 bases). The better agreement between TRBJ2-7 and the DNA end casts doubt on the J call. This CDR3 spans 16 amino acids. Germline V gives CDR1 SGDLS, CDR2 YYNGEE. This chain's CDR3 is CASSNRGPEYSYEQYF. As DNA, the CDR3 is TGTGCCAGCAGCAACAGAGGGCCGGAGTATTCCTACGAGCAGTACTTC.

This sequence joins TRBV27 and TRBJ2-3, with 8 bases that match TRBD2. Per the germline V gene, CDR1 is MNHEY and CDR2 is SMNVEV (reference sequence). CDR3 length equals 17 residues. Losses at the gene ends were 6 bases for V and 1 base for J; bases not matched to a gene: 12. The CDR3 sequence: CASSSLGSGGGTDTQYF. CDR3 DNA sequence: TGTGCCAGCAGCAGTTTAGGCTCCGGGGGGGGCACAGATACGCAGTATTTT.

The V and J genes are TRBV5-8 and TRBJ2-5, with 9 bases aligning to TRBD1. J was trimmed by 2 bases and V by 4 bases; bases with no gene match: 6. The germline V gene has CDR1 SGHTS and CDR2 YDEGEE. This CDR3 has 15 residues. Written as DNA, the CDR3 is TGTGCCAGCAGCACCGGGACAGGGACTCAAGAGACCCAGTACTTC. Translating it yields CASSTGTGTQETQYF.

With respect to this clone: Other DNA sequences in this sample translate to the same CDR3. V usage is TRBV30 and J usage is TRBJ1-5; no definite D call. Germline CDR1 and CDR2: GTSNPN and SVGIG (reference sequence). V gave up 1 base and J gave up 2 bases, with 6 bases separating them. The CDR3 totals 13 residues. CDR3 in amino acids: CAWSEGGNQPQHF. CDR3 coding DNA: TGTGCCTGGAGTGAGGGAGGCAATCAGCCCCAGCATTTT. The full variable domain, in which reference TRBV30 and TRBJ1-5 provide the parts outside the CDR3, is SQTIHQWPATLVQPVGSPLSLECTVEGTSNPNLYWYRQAAGRGLQLLFYSVGIGQISSEVPQNLSASRPQDRQFILSSKKLLLSDSGFYLCAWSEGGNQPQHFGDGTRLSIL.

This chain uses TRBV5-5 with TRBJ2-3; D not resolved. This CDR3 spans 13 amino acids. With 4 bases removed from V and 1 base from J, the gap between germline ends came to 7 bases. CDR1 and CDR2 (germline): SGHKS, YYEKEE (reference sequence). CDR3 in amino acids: CASSPVGTDTQYF. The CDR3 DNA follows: TGTGCCAGCAGCCCCGTTGGCACAGATACGCAGTATTTT.

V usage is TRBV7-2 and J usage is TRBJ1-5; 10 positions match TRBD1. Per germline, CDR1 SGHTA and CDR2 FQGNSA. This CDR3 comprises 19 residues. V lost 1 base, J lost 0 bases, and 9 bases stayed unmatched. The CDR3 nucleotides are TGTGCCAGCAGCTTAGGGGCCCCCTGGACAGGGGGTAGCAATCAGCCCCAGCATTTT. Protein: CASSLGAPWTGGSNQPQHF.

The CDR3 is CASSFQRGSSYEQYF. The CDR3 bases are TGTGCCAGCAGTTTTCAAAGGGGGAGCTCCTACGAGCAGTACTTC. This chain links TRBV27 with TRBJ2-7, with D possibly matching TRBD1 (6 bases). Germline CDR1 is MNHEY and CDR2 is SMNVEV (reference sequence). The CDR3 is made up of 15 amino acids. Trimming cost V 3 bases and J 0 bases, with 12 bases left between them.

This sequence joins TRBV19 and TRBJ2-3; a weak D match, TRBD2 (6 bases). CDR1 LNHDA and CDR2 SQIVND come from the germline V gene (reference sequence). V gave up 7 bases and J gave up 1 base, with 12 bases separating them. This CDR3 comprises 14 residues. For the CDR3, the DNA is TGTGCCAGTAAACGGGGAGGAGGCACAGATACGCAGTATTTT. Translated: CASKRGGGTDTQYF.

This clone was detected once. The CDR3 loop reads CASSGFIGDPNEKLFF. CDR3 coding DNA: TGTGCCAGCAGTGGCTTCATAGGGGATCCTAATGAAAAACTGTTTTTT. The chain employs TRBV28 and TRBJ1-4; D possibly corresponds to TRBD1 (5 bases). This CDR3 is built from 16 residues. Germline V gene lookup returns CDR1 MDHEN and CDR2 SYDVKM. Trimming cost V 5 bases and J 3 bases, with 16 bases left between them.

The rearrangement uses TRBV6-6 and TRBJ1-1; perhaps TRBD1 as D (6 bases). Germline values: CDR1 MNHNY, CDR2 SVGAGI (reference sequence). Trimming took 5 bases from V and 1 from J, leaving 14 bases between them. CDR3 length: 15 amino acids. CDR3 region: CASSGAGRGNTEAFF. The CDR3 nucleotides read TGTGCCAGCAGTGGGGCGGGCAGGGGGAACACTGAAGCTTTCTTT.

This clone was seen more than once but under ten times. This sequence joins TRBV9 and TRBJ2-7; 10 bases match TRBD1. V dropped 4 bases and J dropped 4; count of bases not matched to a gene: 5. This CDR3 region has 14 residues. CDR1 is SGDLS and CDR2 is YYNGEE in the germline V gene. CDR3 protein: CASSLTGQGYEQYF. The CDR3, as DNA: TGTGCCAGCAGCCTAACGGGACAGGGGTACGAGCAGTACTTC.

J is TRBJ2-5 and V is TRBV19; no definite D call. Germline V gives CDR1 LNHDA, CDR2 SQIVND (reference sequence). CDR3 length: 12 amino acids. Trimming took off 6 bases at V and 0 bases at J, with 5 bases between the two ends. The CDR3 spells CASSSYQETQYF. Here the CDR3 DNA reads TGTGCCAGTAGCTCGTACCAAGAGACCCAGTACTTC.

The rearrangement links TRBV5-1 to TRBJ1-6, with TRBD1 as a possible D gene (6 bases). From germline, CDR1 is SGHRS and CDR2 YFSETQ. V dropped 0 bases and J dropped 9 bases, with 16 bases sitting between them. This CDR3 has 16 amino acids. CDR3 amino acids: CASSLGGKQGGSPLHF. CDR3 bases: TGCGCCAGCAGCTTGGGTGGAAAACAGGGTGGTTCACCCCTCCACTTT.

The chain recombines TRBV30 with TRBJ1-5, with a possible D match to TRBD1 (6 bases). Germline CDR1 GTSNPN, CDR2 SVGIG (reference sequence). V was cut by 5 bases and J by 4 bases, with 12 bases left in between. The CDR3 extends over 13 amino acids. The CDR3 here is CAWSGGANQPQHF. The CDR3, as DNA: TGTGCCTGGTCCGGGGGGGCGAATCAGCCCCAGCATTTT.

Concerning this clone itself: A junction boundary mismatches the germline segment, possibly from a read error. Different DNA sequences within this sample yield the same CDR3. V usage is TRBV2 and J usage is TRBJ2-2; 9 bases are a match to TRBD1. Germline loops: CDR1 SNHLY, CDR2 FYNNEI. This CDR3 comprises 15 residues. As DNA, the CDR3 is TGCGCCAGCAGCGACCGGACAGGGGCCACCGGGGAGCTGTTTTTT. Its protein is CASSDRTGATGELFF.

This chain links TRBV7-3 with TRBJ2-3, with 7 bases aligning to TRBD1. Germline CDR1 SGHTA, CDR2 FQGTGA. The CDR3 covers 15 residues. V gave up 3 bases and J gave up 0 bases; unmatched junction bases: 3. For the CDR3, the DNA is TGTGCCAGCAGCTTGAGGGGACAGAGCACAGATACGCAGTATTTT. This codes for CASSLRGQSTDTQYF.

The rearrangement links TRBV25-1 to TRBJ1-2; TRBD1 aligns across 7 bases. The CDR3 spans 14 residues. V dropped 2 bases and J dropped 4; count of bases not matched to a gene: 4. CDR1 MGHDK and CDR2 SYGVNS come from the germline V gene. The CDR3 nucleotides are TGTGCCAGCAGTGAACAGACAGGGAGCTATGGCTACACCTTC. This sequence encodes CASSEQTGSYGYTF.

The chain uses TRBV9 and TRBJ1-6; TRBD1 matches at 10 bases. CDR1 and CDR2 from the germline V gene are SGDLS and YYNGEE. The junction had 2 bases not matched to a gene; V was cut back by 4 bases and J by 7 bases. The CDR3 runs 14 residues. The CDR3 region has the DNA TGTGCCAGCAGCTGGGGACAGGGGAATTCACCCCTCCACTTT. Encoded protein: CASSWGQGNSPLHF.

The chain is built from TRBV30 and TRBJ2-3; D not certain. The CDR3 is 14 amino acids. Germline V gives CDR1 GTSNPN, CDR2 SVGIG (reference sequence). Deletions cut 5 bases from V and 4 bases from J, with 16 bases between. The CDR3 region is CAWGHKWLADTQYF. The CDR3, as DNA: TGTGCCTGGGGGCATAAATGGTTGGCAGATACGCAGTATTTT. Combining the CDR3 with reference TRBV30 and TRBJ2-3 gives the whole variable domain SQTIHQWPATLVQPVGSPLSLECTVEGTSNPNLYWYRQAAGRGLQLLFYSVGIGQISSEVPQNLSASRPQDRQFILSSKKLLLSDSGFYLCAWGHKWLADTQYFGPGTRLTVL.

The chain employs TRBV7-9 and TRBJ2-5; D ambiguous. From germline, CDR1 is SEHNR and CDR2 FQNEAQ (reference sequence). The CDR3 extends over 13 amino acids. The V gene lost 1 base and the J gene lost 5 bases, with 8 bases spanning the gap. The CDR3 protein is CASSLGRAETQYF. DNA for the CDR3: TGTGCCAGCAGCTTAGGCAGAGCGGAGACCCAGTACTTC. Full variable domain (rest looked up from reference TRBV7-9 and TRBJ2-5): DTGVSQNPRHKITKRGQNVTFRCDPISEHNRLYWYRQTLGQGPEFLTYFQNEAQLEKSRLLSDRFSAERPKGSFSTLEIQRTEQGDSAMYLCASSLGRAETQYFGPGTRLLVL.

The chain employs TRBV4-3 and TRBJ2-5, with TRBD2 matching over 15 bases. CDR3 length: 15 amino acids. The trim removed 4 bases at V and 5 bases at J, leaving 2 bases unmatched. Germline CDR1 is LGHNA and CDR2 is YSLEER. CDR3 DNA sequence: TGCGCCAGCAGCCGAGGGACTAGCGGGGGGGAGACCCAGTACTTC. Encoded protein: CASSRGTSGGETQYF.

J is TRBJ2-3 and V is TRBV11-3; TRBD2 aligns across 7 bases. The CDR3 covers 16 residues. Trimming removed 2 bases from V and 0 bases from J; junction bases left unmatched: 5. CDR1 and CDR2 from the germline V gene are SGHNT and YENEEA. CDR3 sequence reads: CASSLMGGSSTDTQYF. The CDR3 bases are TGTGCCAGCAGCTTAATGGGGGGGTCTAGCACAGATACGCAGTATTTT.